This T cell receptor beta chain was identified during a study of blood T cell repertoires in COVID-19. Study-wide context: Collection of acute and convalescent COVID-19 samples took place in the United States, Italy and Spain.

Using immunoSEQ multiplex PCR, the repertoire was profiled, and TCRdb retains in-frame clones only, with some absent. There are a few hundred thousand clones in the sample; about four fifths occur only once, and 5% lies in the top ten. Exposed enrollees encountered a COVID-19 case at some point within 2 weeks before study entry. The V end was cut by 4 bases, the J end by 0 bases, with 13 bases between. CDR1 and CDR2 (germline): SGDLS, YYNGEE. This CDR3 is built from 15 residues. The rearrangement joins TRBV9 to TRBJ1-1; D uncertain. The specimen was PBMCs or T cells enriched from blood (not recorded which). The receptor was isolated from a man aged 40-50 years who had been exposed to COVID-19. The CDR3 nucleotides read TGTGCCAGCAGCAAACAAGTGAAAATGAACACTGAAGCTTTCTTT. This sequence encodes CASSKQVKMNTEAFF.